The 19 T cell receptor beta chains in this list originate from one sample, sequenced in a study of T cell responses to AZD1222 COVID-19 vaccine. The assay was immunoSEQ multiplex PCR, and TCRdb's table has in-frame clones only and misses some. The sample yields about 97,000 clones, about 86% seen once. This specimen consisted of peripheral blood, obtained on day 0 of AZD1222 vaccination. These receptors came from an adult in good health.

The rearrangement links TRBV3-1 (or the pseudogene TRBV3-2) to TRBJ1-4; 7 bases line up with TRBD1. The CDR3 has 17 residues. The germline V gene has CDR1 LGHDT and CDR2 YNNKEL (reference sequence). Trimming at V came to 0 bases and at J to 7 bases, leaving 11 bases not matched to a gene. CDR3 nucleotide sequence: TGTGCCAGCAGCCAAGATTGGTTAGGGGGCGCACGTGAAAAACTGTTTTTT. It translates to CASSQDWLGGAREKLFF.

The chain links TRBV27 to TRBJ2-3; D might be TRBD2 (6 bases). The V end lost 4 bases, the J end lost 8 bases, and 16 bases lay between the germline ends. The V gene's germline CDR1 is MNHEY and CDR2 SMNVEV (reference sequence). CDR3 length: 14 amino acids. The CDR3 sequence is CASSSSWGVVTQYF. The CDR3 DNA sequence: TGTGCCAGCAGTTCTTCCTGGGGGGTGGTTACGCAGTATTTT.

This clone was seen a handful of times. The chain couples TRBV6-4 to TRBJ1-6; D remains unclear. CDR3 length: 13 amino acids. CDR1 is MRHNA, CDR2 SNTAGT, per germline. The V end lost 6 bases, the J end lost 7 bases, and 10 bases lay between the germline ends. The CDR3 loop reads CASRRTVNSPLHF. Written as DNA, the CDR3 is TGTGCCAGCAGAAGGACGGTGAATTCACCCCTCCACTTT.

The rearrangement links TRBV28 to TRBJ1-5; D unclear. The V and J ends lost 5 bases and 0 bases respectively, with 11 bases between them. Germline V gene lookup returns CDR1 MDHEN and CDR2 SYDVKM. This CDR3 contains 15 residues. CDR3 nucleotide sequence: TGTGCCAGCAGTCTATACAAGTATAGCAATCAGCCCCAGCATTTT. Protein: CASSLYKYSNQPQHF.

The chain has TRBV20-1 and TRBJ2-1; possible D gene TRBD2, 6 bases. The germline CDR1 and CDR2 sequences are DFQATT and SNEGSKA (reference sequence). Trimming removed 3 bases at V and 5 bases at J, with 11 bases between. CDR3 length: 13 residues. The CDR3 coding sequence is TGCAGTGCTAGTTGGACGGGAGACAATGAGCAGTTCTTC. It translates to CSASWTGDNEQFF.

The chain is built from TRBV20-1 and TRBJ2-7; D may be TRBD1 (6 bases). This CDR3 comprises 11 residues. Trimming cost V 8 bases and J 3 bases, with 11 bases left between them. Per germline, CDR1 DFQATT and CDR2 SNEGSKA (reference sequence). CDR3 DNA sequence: TGCAGTACCGACAGGTTCTACGAGCAGTACTTC. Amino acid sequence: CSTDRFYEQYF.

CDR3 sequence (DNA): TGTGCCAGCAGCCAAGTGGCGGGGGACGAAGCTTTCTTT. It encodes CASSQVAGDEAFF. The rearrangement uses TRBV4-2 and TRBJ1-1; possible D gene TRBD1, 5 bases. Germline CDR1 and CDR2: LGHNA and YNFKEQ. Trimming pared 1 base from V and 8 bases from J, leaving 11 bases between. This CDR3 spans 13 amino acids.

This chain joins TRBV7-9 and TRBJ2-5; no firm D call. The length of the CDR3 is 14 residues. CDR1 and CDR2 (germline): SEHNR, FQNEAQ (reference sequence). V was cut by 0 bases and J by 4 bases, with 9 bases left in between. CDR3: CASSLAAWGETQYF. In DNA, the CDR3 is TGTGCCAGCAGCTTAGCGGCGTGGGGAGAGACCCAGTACTTC.

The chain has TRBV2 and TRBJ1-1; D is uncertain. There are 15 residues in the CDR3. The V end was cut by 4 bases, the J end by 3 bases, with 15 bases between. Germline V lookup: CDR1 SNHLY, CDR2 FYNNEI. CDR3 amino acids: CASSASKVGHTEAFF. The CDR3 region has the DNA TGTGCCAGCAGTGCTTCTAAGGTAGGGCACACTGAAGCTTTCTTT.

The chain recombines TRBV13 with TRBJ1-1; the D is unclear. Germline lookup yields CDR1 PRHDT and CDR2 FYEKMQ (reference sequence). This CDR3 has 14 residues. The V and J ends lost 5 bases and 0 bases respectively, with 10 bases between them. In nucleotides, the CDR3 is TGTGCCAGCAGCCCCGGAAGCATGAACACTGAAGCTTTCTTT. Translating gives CASSPGSMNTEAFF.

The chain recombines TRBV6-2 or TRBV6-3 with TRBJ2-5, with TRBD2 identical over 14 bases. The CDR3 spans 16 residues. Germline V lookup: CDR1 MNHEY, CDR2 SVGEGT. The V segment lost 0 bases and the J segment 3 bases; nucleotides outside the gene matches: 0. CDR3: CASSYSGLAGEETQYF. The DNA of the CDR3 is TGTGCCAGCAGTTACTCGGGACTAGCGGGGGAAGAGACCCAGTACTTC.

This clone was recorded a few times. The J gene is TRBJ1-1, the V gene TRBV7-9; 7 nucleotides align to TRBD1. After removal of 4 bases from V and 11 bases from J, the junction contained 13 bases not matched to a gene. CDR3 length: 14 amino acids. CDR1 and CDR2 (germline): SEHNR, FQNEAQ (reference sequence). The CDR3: CASSSQGQVGEAFF. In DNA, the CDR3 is TGTGCCAGCAGCTCCCAAGGACAGGTTGGGGAGGCTTTCTTT.

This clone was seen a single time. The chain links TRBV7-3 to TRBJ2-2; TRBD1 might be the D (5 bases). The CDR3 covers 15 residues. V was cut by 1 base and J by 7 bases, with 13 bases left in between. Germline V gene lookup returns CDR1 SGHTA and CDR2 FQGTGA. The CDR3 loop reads CASSLSRGSVGELFF. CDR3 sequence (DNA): TGTGCCAGCAGCTTAAGTAGGGGATCGGTCGGGGAGCTGTTTTTT. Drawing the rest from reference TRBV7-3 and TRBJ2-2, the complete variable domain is GAGVSQTPSNKVTEKGKYVELRCDPISGHTALYWYRQSLGQGPEFLIYFQGTGAADDSGLPNDRFFAVRPEGSVSTLKIQRTERGDSAVYLCASSLSRGSVGELFFGEGSRLTVL.

The CDR3, as DNA: TGTGCCAGCAGGCACACAGATACGCAGTATTTT. The encoded protein is CASRHTDTQYF. The chain employs TRBV27 and TRBJ2-3; D is unresolved. Germline V gene lookup returns CDR1 MNHEY and CDR2 SMNVEV (reference sequence). Trimming removed 6 bases at V and 2 bases at J, with 3 bases between. The CDR3 consists of 11 residues.

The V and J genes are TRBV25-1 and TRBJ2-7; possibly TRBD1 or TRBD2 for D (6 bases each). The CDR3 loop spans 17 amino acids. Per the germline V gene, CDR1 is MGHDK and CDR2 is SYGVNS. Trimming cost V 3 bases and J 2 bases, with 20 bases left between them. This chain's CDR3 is CASSDSRGAVVPYEQYF. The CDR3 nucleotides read TGTGCCAGCAGTGACTCTAGGGGGGCAGTCGTTCCCTACGAGCAGTACTTC.

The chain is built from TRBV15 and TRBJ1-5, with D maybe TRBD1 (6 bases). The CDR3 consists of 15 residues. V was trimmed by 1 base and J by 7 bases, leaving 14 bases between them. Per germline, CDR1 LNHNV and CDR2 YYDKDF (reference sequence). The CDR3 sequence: CATSRARGMGQPQHF. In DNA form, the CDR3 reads TGTGCCACCAGCAGAGCCAGGGGAATGGGCCAGCCCCAGCATTTT.

The CDR3 nucleotides are TGCGCCAGCAGCGTACAGGGGGACTCTGGAAACACCATATATTTT. Its translation: CASSVQGDSGNTIYF. The V gene is TRBV5-1, the J gene TRBJ1-3, with 8 bases lining up with TRBD1. CDR3 size: 15 residues. J was trimmed by 0 bases and V by 4 bases; bases with no gene match: 3. CDR1 and CDR2 (germline): SGHRS, YFSETQ.

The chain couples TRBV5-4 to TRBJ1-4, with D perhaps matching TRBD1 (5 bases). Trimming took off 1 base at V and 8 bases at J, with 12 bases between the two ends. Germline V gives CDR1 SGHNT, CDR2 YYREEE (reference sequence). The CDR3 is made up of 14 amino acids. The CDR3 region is CASSLKLGDEKLFF. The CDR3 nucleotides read TGTGCCAGCAGCTTGAAATTGGGGGACGAAAAACTGTTTTTT.

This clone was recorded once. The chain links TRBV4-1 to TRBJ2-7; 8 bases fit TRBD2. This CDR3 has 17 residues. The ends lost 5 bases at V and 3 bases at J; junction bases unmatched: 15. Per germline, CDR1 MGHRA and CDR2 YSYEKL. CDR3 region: CASSSHPLWTSNYEQYF. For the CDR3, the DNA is TGCGCCAGCAGCTCCCACCCCCTCTGGACTAGCAACTACGAGCAGTACTTC.